The 10 T cell receptor beta chains listed next were all sequenced from one sample in a study of vaccination effects on CD4 cells after COVID-19. The repertoire was sequenced with immunoSEQ multiplex PCR; TCRdb's copy has only in-frame clones and lacks some. The sample comprises roughly 63,000 clones, around 78% of which are singletons, and roughly 2% rests with the top ten. Viral peptide pools were used in the ViraFEST assay to expand antigen-specific CD4+ T cells, and sequencing came afterward. The culture ran for approximately 11 days before CD4+ T cells were isolated. Participants were vaccinated with two doses of either the BNT162b2 or mRNA-1273 vaccine. These receptors are not linked to any known antigen. Specimen: CD4+ T cells from PBMCs cultured with HCoV-OC43 spike peptides, collected after COVID-19 vaccination. Subset specified: HCoV-OC43 spike overlapping peptide pool stimulation. The receptors originated from a human donor who received a COVID-19 vaccine.

This chain links TRBV1 with TRBJ2-7; TRBD2, as called in the table, went unchecked against the DNA. TRBV1 is a known pseudogene. This CDR3 spans 20 amino acids. This CDR3 is CTSSLFPGLAGASPGLEQYV. The CDR3 DNA follows: TGCACCAGCAGTCTTTTTCCGGGACTAGCGGGGGCTTCCCCAGGTCTCGAGCAGTACGTC.

This clone appeared a few times. The chain combines TRBV5-1 with TRBJ1-1; TRBD1 aligns across 9 bases. V was clipped by 3 bases and J by 3 bases; unmatched bases: 3. Germline CDR1 is SGHRS and CDR2 is YFSETQ. The CDR3 has 14 amino acids. The CDR3 DNA follows: TGCGCCAGCAGCTATGACAGGGGGGACACTGAAGCTTTCTTT. Its protein is CASSYDRGDTEAFF.

V is TRBV6-5 and J is TRBJ1-3, with TRBD1 matching over 7 bases. Germline V gives CDR1 MNHEY, CDR2 SVGAGI. CDR3 length equals 14 residues. V shed 6 bases and J 3 bases; nucleotides not matched to a gene: 5. The CDR3 spells CASSVDRVGNTIYF. Here the CDR3 DNA reads TGTGCCAGCAGCGTAGACAGGGTTGGAAACACCATATATTTT.

The rearrangement joins TRBV6-5 to TRBJ1-1; the match to TRBD1 covers 9 bases. CDR3 length equals 11 residues. Germline CDR1 is MNHEY and CDR2 is SVGAGI. Trimming removed 5 bases from V and 9 bases from J; junction bases left unmatched: 1. Written as DNA, the CDR3 is TGTGCCAGCAGTAACAGGGGGCAAGCTTTCTTT. Amino acids: CASSNRGQAFF.

This rearrangement joins TRBV4-3 to TRBJ1-2; D is uncertain. The V end lost 1 base, the J end lost 2 bases, and 8 bases lay between the germline ends. The germline CDR1 and CDR2 sequences are LGHNA and YSLEER. The CDR3 covers 14 residues. CDR3 DNA: TGCGCCAGCAGCCAAGTTAGGGAGAACTATGGCTACACCTTC. Its translation: CASSQVRENYGYTF.

This chain uses TRBV7-9 with TRBJ1-2, with 7 bases lining up with TRBD1. Trimming at V came to 0 bases and at J to 4 bases, leaving 5 bases not matched to a gene. The germline gives CDR1 SEHNR, CDR2 FQNEAQ (reference sequence). The CDR3 length is 15 residues. CDR3 nucleotides: TGTGCCAGCAGCTTAGCGGCAGGGGGGCTCTATGGCTACACCTTC. It translates to CASSLAAGGLYGYTF.

The chain recombines TRBV7-6 with TRBJ2-3, with 9 nucleotides matching TRBD2. CDR3 length: 13 residues. Germline CDR1 and CDR2: SGHVS and FNYEAQ. The junction had 2 bases not matched to a gene; V was cut back by 5 bases and J by 5 bases. The CDR3 DNA reads TGTGCCAGCAGCCCGCGGGGGGGAGATACGCAGTATTTT. The encoded protein is CASSPRGGDTQYF.

CDR3 nucleotide sequence: TGTGCCACCAGTGACCCCAGGGGTCTTTCAGATACGCAGTATTTT. Translated, it gives CATSDPRGLSDTQYF. The chain carries TRBV24-1 and TRBJ2-3; perhaps TRBD1 as D (6 bases). V shed 4 bases and J shed 4 bases, with 14 bases lying between them. The CDR3 extends over 15 amino acids. Looked up from germline, CDR1 is KGHDR and CDR2 is SFDVKD.

The V gene is TRBV18, the J gene TRBJ2-1; possible D gene TRBD1, 6 bases. From germline, CDR1 is KGHSH and CDR2 LQKENI. CDR3 length: 15 residues. Trimming removed 5 bases at V and 2 bases at J, with 13 bases between. This CDR3 reads CASSKERDTYNEQFF. The CDR3 nucleotides read TGTGCCAGCTCAAAGGAACGGGACACCTACAATGAGCAGTTCTTC.

As to this clone: The sample has other DNA sequences that encode this CDR3 too. The gene calls are TRBV6-5 and TRBJ2-5; 10 nucleotides align to TRBD2. The CDR3 runs 16 residues. Germline V gene sequence: CDR1 MNHEY, CDR2 SVGAGI. V lost 0 bases and J lost 1; bases outside the gene matches: 2. CDR3 bases: TGTGCCAGCAGTTACTCGGCTAGCGGGGGCCAAGAGACCCAGTACTTC. As protein: CASSYSASGGQETQYF.